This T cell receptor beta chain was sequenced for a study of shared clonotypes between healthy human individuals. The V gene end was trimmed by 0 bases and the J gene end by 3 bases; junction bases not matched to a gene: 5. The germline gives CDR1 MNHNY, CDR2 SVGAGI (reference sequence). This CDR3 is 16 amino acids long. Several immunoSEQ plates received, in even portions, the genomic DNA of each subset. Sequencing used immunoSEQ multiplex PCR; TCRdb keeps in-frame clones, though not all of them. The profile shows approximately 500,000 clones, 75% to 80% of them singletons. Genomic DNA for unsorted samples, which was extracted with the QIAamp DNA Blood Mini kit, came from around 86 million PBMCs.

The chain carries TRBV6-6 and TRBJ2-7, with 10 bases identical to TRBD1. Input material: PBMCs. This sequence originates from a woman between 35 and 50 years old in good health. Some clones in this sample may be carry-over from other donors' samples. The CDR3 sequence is CASSYSGQGGDYEQYF. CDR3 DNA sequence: TGTGCCAGCAGTTACTCCGGACAGGGGGGGGACTACGAGCAGTACTTC.